This is a list of T cell receptor beta chains from one sample in a study of cytomegalovirus exposure and HLA in healthy donors. TCRdb's copy holds only in-frame clones and misses some; the assay was immunoSEQ multiplex PCR. The sample contains about 84,000 clones, just under 80% of which appear only once. Material for sequencing was PBMCs. The receptors were gathered from a male donor in good health and CMV-seropositive. CDR3s include the opening cysteine and the closing phenylalanine or tryptophan. The order of the fields is V gene, D gene, clone size, J gene, CDR3 protein, CDR3 DNA. D genes are given only for firm matches. Only part of the rows carry a size: once, few, many, or a class if the clone is expanded.

>TRBV14|-|once|TRBJ2-2
CASSQDRNTGELFF
TGTGCCAGCAGCCAAGACAGAAACACCGGGGAGCTGTTTTTT
>TRBV13|TRBD2|-|TRBJ2-7
CASSQTSGGSSYEQYF
TGTGCCAGCAGCCAGACTAGCGGGGGTAGCTCCTACGAGCAGTACTTC
>TRBV27|TRBD1|-|TRBJ1-3
CASSPRQGGNTIYF
TGTGCCAGCAGTCCCCGACAGGGCGGAAACACCATATATTTT
>TRBV5-5|-|-|TRBJ2-5
CASSFTGETQYF
TGTGCCAGCAGCTTTACAGGGGAGACCCAGTACTTC
>TRBV30|-|few|TRBJ1-1
CAWSDYRGTEAFF
TGTGCCTGGAGTGACTATAGGGGGACTGAAGCTTTCTTT
>TRBV27|-|-|TRBJ2-1
CASSRLQGSSYNEQFF
TGTGCCAGCAGTAGGTTGCAGGGAAGCTCCTACAATGAGCAGTTCTTC
>TRBV29-1|-|-|TRBJ2-2
CSVEAEGLGGELFF
TGCAGCGTTGAAGCGGAGGGGCTCGGCGGGGAGCTGTTTTTT
>TRBV27|-|-|TRBJ2-5
CASSLFLRETQYF
TGTGCCAGCAGTTTATTCTTGAGGGAGACCCAGTACTTC
>TRBV7-9|-|-|TRBJ1-1
CASSLLDVRGGSIAEAFF
TGTGCCAGCAGCTTATTAGATGTGCGGGGCGGCAGTATTGCTGAAGCTTTCTTT
>TRBV5-1|-|-|TRBJ2-7
CASSPQGRDYEQYF
TGCGCCAGCAGCCCCCAGGGGAGAGACTACGAGCAGTACTTC
>TRBV27|-|-|TRBJ2-7
CASGHQGSYEQYF
TGTGCCAGCGGACACCAGGGGTCCTACGAGCAGTACTTC
>TRBV28|-|-|TRBJ1-4
CASNGPSQGNEKLFF
TGTGCCAGCAACGGGCCTAGCCAGGGGAATGAAAAACTGTTTTTT
>TRBV14|TRBD1|-|TRBJ2-7
CASSQRIMDRAIYEQYF
TGTGCCAGCAGCCAGCGGATTATGGACAGGGCTATCTACGAGCAGTACTTC
>TRBV5-4|TRBD2|few|TRBJ2-7
CASSRGGYEQYF
TGTGCCAGCAGCCGGGGGGGGTACGAGCAGTACTTC
>TRBV20-1|-|-|TRBJ2-7
CIIGSGDEQYF
TGCATTATCGGATCGGGAGACGAGCAGTACTTC
>TRBV2|TRBD1|-|TRBJ2-1
CASSDTGGIEQFF
TGTGCCAGCAGTGATACAGGGGGCATTGAGCAGTTCTTC
>TRBV23-1|-|-|TRBJ2-7
CASSLQAARDYEQYF
TGCGCCAGCAGTCTGCAGGCCGCACGAGACTACGAGCAGTACTTC
>TRBV9|-|-|TRBJ2-6
CASSVTVGANVLTF
TGTGCCAGCAGCGTAACAGTTGGGGCCAACGTCCTGACTTTC
>TRBV19|TRBD1|-|TRBJ1-2
CASSPTGTGGYTF
TGTGCCAGTAGTCCGACAGGGACAGGTGGCTACACCTTC
>TRBV25-1|-|-|TRBJ1-3
CASSEGPGRDTIYF
TGTGCCAGCAGTGAAGGGCCAGGAAGAGACACCATATATTTT
>TRBV5-4|-|-|TRBJ2-1
CASSPEQGGEQFF
TGTGCCAGCAGCCCGGAACAGGGCGGTGAGCAGTTCTTC
>TRBV28|TRBD1|-|TRBJ1-1
CASKEQGYLEAFF
TGTGCCAGCAAGGAACAGGGGTACTTAGAAGCTTTCTTT
>TRBV7-2|TRBD2|-|TRBJ2-7
CASSPRGGKLGEQYF
TGTGCCAGCAGCCCCCGGGGGGGGAAGCTAGGGGAGCAGTACTTC
>TRBV2|TRBD2|-|TRBJ2-7
CASKVSGTYEQYF
TGTGCCAGCAAGGTTAGCGGGACCTACGAGCAGTACTTC
>TRBV28|-|-|TRBJ1-4
CASSYREVSANEKLFF
TGTGCCAGCAGTTACAGGGAAGTATCGGCTAATGAAAAACTGTTTTTT
>TRBV27|TRBD1|-|TRBJ1-1
CASSGTGGVGGTEAFF
TGTGCCAGCAGCGGGACAGGGGGCGTAGGAGGCACTGAAGCTTTCTTT
>TRBV7-8|-|-|TRBJ2-1
CASSFSLGPGEQFF
TGTGCCAGCAGCTTTTCACTAGGACCGGGTGAGCAGTTCTTC
>TRBV4-1|TRBD1|-|TRBJ2-4
CASSRGQALAKNIQYF
TGCGCCAGCAGCCGAGGACAGGCACTAGCCAAAAACATTCAGTACTTC
>TRBV7-6|TRBD1|-|TRBJ2-7
CASSGRQGDYEQYF
TGTGCCAGCAGCGGCCGACAGGGGGACTACGAGCAGTACTTC
>TRBV19|TRBD1|-|TRBJ2-3
CASNGQGADTQYF
TGTGCCAGTAACGGACAGGGGGCAGATACGCAGTATTTT
>TRBV5-8|TRBD1|-|TRBJ2-2
CAERQGAVGGELFF
TGTGCCGAGAGACAGGGGGCGGTCGGCGGGGAGCTGTTTTTT
>TRBV7-9|TRBD1|-|TRBJ2-1
CASSGTAPVSYNEQFF
TGTGCCAGCAGCGGGACAGCCCCCGTCTCCTACAATGAGCAGTTCTTC
>TRBV6-5|TRBD1|-|TRBJ1-1
CASSPRGEWNTEAFF
TGTGCCAGCAGTCCCAGGGGGGAATGGAACACTGAAGCTTTCTTT
>TRBV27|TRBD2|-|TRBJ2-7
CASSITSGRFYEQYF
TGTGCCAGCAGTATAACTAGCGGGAGGTTCTACGAGCAGTACTTC
>TRBV9|TRBD2|-|TRBJ2-2
CASSPFWREVHTGELFF
TGTGCCAGCAGCCCCTTTTGGCGGGAGGTTCACACCGGGGAGCTGTTTTTT
>TRBV30|-|-|TRBJ1-1
CAWSVELARTTEAFF
TGTGCCTGGAGTGTAGAGTTGGCGAGGACTACTGAAGCTTTCTTT
>TRBV5-1|-|once|TRBJ2-5
CASRSEGGQETQYF
TGCGCCAGCAGATCTGAAGGCGGGCAAGAGACCCAGTACTTC
>TRBV28|-|-|TRBJ2-7
CASSLLVGSSYEQYF
TGTGCCAGCAGTTTATTGGTCGGGAGCTCCTACGAGCAGTACTTC
>TRBV7-3|-|-|TRBJ2-5
CASSSRTGMGETQYF
TGTGCCAGCAGCAGCCGGACGGGGATGGGGGAGACCCAGTACTTC
>TRBV5-1|TRBD2|-|TRBJ2-7
CASSLLASGATYEQYF
TGCGCCAGCAGCTTGCTGGCTAGCGGAGCAACCTACGAGCAGTACTTC
>TRBV7-9|-|many|TRBJ2-1
CASSPRGGSGGNEQFF
TGTGCCAGCAGCCCCCGGGGAGGCTCTGGGGGGAATGAGCAGTTCTTC
>TRBV7-2|TRBD2|-|TRBJ2-2
CASSSRRTLAGGTGELFF
TGTGCCAGCAGCTCCCGGAGGACGCTAGCGGGAGGTACCGGGGAGCTGTTTTTT
>TRBV2|TRBD2|-|TRBJ2-6
CASRFLAGGSGANVLTF
TGTGCCAGCAGATTTCTAGCGGGAGGCTCTGGGGCCAACGTCCTGACTTTC
>TRBV10-3|-|once|TRBJ2-7
CAISESGGHEQYF
TGTGCCATCAGTGAGTCAGGGGGTCACGAGCAGTACTTC
>TRBV7-8|TRBD1|-|TRBJ1-5
CASSGTVNQPQHF
TGTGCCAGCAGCGGGACAGTGAATCAGCCCCAGCATTTT
>TRBV27|-|-|TRBJ2-1
CASSGGVEQFF
TGTGCCAGCAGTGGAGGGGTTGAGCAGTTCTTC
>TRBV19|TRBD2|-|TRBJ2-5
CASSIAAGGPSETQYF
TGTGCCAGTAGTATAGCGGCGGGAGGGCCGTCGGAGACCCAGTACTTC
>TRBV18|-|-|TRBJ2-3
CASSPPLDGGELSDTQYF
TGTGCCAGCTCACCACCCCTAGATGGCGGGGAGTTGTCAGATACGCAGTATTTT
>TRBV4-2|TRBD2|-|TRBJ2-1
CASSQDRASGGSEQFF
TGTGCCAGCAGCCAAGACAGGGCTAGCGGGGGAAGTGAGCAGTTCTTC
>TRBV10-2|-|once|TRBJ1-4
CASMAGGATNEKLFF
TGCGCCAGCATGGCTGGAGGAGCAACTAATGAAAAACTGTTTTTT
>TRBV5-4|-|-|TRBJ2-3
CASSFGGGRSWDTQYF
TGTGCCAGCAGCTTCGGGGGCGGGAGATCGTGGGATACGCAGTATTTT
>TRBV28|TRBD1|-|TRBJ2-2
CASSPRGPRGTGELFF
TGTGCCAGCAGCCCCAGGGGGCCTCGAGGCACCGGGGAGCTGTTTTTT
>TRBV5-1|TRBD2|-|TRBJ2-7
CASVPIAGSSYEQYF
TGCGCCAGCGTACCGATAGCGGGGAGCTCCTACGAGCAGTACTTC
>TRBV4-3|TRBD2|few|TRBJ2-1
CASSQGRSGTSGHNEQFF
TGCGCCAGCAGCCAAGGACGTTCTGGGACTAGCGGCCACAATGAGCAGTTCTTC